These 30 T cell receptor beta chains were all obtained from the same sample, sequenced in a study of Tregs in tolerant kidney transplant recipients. Mixed chimerism was transient after nonmyeloablative marrow transplants from related graft donors. Clones were read by immunoSEQ multiplex PCR, and TCRdb kept only the in-frame ones, dropping some. Among about 52,000 clones listed, 91% were seen once. Sequenced material: CD8+ T cells from blood (PBMCs), taken 24 months after the transplant. The receptors come from a human patient who received a combined kidney and bone marrow transplant. The graft donor may account for some of the T cells.

The chain combines TRBV28 with TRBJ1-5, with D possibly being TRBD1 (6 bases). Germline assignment: CDR1 MDHEN and CDR2 SYDVKM. V shed 7 bases and J shed 5 bases, with 18 bases lying between them. The CDR3 extends over 15 amino acids. As DNA, the CDR3 is TGTGCCAGCACCCGAGAGGGGGAGGGATATCAGCCCCAGCATTTT. Translation gives CASTREGEGYQPQHF.

The chain combines TRBV5-5 with TRBJ2-7, with 8 bases that match TRBD1. V shed 3 bases and J 1 base; nucleotides not matched to a gene: 6. Germline CDR1 is SGHKS and CDR2 is YYEKEE (reference sequence). This CDR3 is 15 amino acids long. The chain's CDR3 is CASSWETGVSYEQYF. In nucleotides, the CDR3 is TGTGCCAGCAGCTGGGAGACAGGGGTGTCCTACGAGCAGTACTTC. Drawing the rest from reference TRBV5-5 and TRBJ2-7, the complete variable domain is DAGVTQSPTHLIKTRGQQVTLRCSPISGHKSVSWYQQVLGQGPQFIFQYYEKEERGRGNFPDRFSARQFPNYSSELNVNALLLGDSALYLCASSWETGVSYEQYFGPGTRLTVT.

This chain joins TRBV11-3 and TRBJ2-1; D perhaps matches TRBD1 (6 bases). This CDR3 is built from 14 residues. V lost 4 bases to trimming and J lost 7 bases, with 14 bases between them. In germline, CDR1 is SGHNT, CDR2 YENEEA. CDR3: CASSSRTGRNEQFF. As DNA, the CDR3 is TGTGCCAGCAGCTCCCGAACAGGGCGGAATGAGCAGTTCTTC.

The rearrangement joins TRBV7-8 to TRBJ2-5; D is ambiguous. V lost 5 bases to trimming and J lost 5 bases, with 12 bases between them. CDR3 length equals 13 residues. Per the germline V gene, CDR1 is SGHVS and CDR2 is FQNEAQ. The CDR3 DNA sequence: TGTGCCAGCAGCCCGGGTGATGAGGAGACCCAGTACTTC. Protein product: CASSPGDEETQYF.

The chain combines TRBV29-1 with TRBJ2-1; 12 bases match TRBD2. V lost 6 bases to trimming and J lost 3 bases; unmatched junction nucleotides: 6. Germline lookup yields CDR1 SQVTM and CDR2 ANQGSEA. CDR3 length: 15 residues. The CDR3 region is CSVPGTSGLYNEQFF. The CDR3 nucleotides are TGCAGCGTCCCTGGGACTAGCGGGCTCTACAATGAGCAGTTCTTC.

This chain joins TRBV4-2 and TRBJ2-3; 9 bases agree with TRBD2. The CDR3 runs 16 residues. Looked up from germline, CDR1 is LGHNA and CDR2 is YNFKEQ. V gave up 3 bases and J gave up 6 bases; unmatched junction bases: 10. CDR3 region: CASSQPRLADRDTQYF. CDR3 nucleotide sequence: TGTGCCAGCAGCCAGCCCAGACTAGCGGACAGGGATACGCAGTATTTT.

The CDR3: CASSLVLAGNNEQFF. The DNA for the CDR3 is TGTGCCAGCAGCTTAGTCCTAGCGGGGAACAATGAGCAGTTCTTC. This chain connects TRBV7-2 to TRBJ2-1; 9 positions agree with TRBD2. Trimming took 1 base from V and 5 from J; bases not matched to a gene: 3. Germline CDR1 and CDR2: SGHTA and FQGNSA. This CDR3 has 15 residues.

The genes are TRBV4-1 and TRBJ2-7; 7 positions match TRBD2. This CDR3 spans 14 amino acids. CDR1 MGHRA and CDR2 YSYEKL come from the germline V gene. Losses at the gene ends were 5 bases for V and 5 bases for J; bases not matched to a gene: 9. The DNA of the CDR3 is TGCGCCAGCAGCTCTCCAGGGAGGGTGGACGAGCAGTACTTC. It codes for CASSSPGRVDEQYF.

The gene calls are TRBV2 and TRBJ2-5; 14 nucleotides align to TRBD2. The germline gives CDR1 SNHLY, CDR2 FYNNEI. The CDR3 is 17 amino acids. V shed 2 bases, J shed 4 bases, and the junction held 6 bases outside the gene matches. CDR3 nucleotide sequence: TGTGCCAGCAGTGAAATCCAGACTAGCGGGAGGGGAGAGACCCAGTACTTC. Translating it yields CASSEIQTSGRGETQYF.

In this sample, this clone turned up a few times. The rearrangement joins TRBV29-1 to TRBJ1-1, with a tentative D call TRBD1 (5 bases). The CDR3 is 11 residues long. Trimming shortened V by 3 bases and J by 7 bases, and 9 bases separated the two germline ends. Germline CDR1 SQVTM, CDR2 ANQGSEA. CDR3 loop: CSVDRQGEAFF. For the CDR3, the DNA is TGCAGCGTTGATCGGCAGGGTGAAGCTTTCTTT.

The chain combines TRBV29-1 with TRBJ2-1; 13 bases align to TRBD2. V dropped 2 bases and J dropped 1; count of bases not matched to a gene: 2. The length of the CDR3 is 16 residues. Germline loops: CDR1 SQVTM, CDR2 ANQGSEA. CDR3 sequence (DNA): TGCAGCGTTGAAACTAGCGGGAGGGAGTCCTACAATGAGCAGTTCTTC. This encodes CSVETSGRESYNEQFF.

A note on this clone: At one end the junction does not follow the germline gene, possibly because of a read error. This sample also contains other DNA sequences that code for the same CDR3. J is TRBJ1-6 and V is TRBV5-4, with TRBD1 identical over 7 bases. CDR3 length: 16 residues. Germline V gives CDR1 SGHNT, CDR2 YYREEE (reference sequence). CDR3 DNA: TGTGCCAGCAGACCTTACCGGGACAGTCACAATTCCCCCCTCCACTTT. Residues: CASRPYRDSHNSPLHF. Filled out from reference TRBV5-4 and TRBJ1-6, the complete variable domain reads ETGVTQSPTHLIKTRGQQVTLRCSSQSGHNTVSWYQQALGQGPQFIFQYYREEENGRGNFPPRFSGLQFPNYSSELNVNALELDDSALYLCASRPYRDSHNSPLHFGNGTRLTVT.

This sequence joins TRBV11-2 and TRBJ2-5, with D hard to call. V lost 5 bases, J lost 5 bases, and 12 bases lay in between. The CDR3 is 13 residues long. Germline CDR1 reads SGHAT; CDR2 reads FQNNGV. CDR3 sequence (DNA): TGTGCCAGCAGCCTTACATCCTGGGAGACCCAGTACTTC. Translating gives CASSLTSWETQYF. The variable domain in full, completed from reference TRBV11-2 and TRBJ2-5, reads EAGVAQSPRYKIIEKRQSVAFWCNPISGHATLYWYQQILGQGPKLLIQFQNNGVVDDSQLPKDRFSAERLKGVDSTLKIQPAKLEDSAVYLCASSLTSWETQYFGPGTRLLVL.

This clone was observed a single time. The chain employs TRBV6-4 and TRBJ2-1, with TRBD2 identical over 7 bases. This CDR3 contains 13 residues. Per germline, CDR1 MRHNA and CDR2 SNTAGT. J lost 6 bases, V lost 5 bases, and 4 bases had no gene match. The CDR3 is CASSLTSLNEQFF. The CDR3 DNA follows: TGTGCCAGCAGTCTGACTAGCCTCAATGAGCAGTTCTTC.

This clone was counted a few times. The DNA of the CDR3 is TGTGCCAGCAGCGTTGAACAGGGAGTTTATGGCTACACCTTC. Translation gives CASSVEQGVYGYTF. V usage is TRBV9 and J usage is TRBJ1-2, with a weak D call TRBD1 (6 bases). V gave up 2 bases and J gave up 5 bases, with 13 bases separating them. This CDR3 is built from 14 residues. The germline V gene has CDR1 SGDLS and CDR2 YYNGEE.

The chain recombines TRBV27 with TRBJ1-4, with D perhaps TRBD1 (6 bases). The CDR3 is 13 amino acids. The germline V gene has CDR1 MNHEY and CDR2 SMNVEV (reference sequence). Trimming left V 3 bases short and J 13 bases short, with 15 bases between. Written as DNA, the CDR3 is TGTGCCAGCAGTTTCGAAGCAGGGGAAGGACTGTTTTTT. Translating gives CASSFEAGEGLFF.

The CDR3 DNA reads as TGTGCCAGTGGGGAGGCCGCGGGAGAAACCTACGAGCAGTACTTC. Amino acids: CASGEAAGETYEQYF. The chain is built from TRBV19 and TRBJ2-7, with TRBD2 matching 7 bases. Germline V lookup: CDR1 LNHDA, CDR2 SQIVND (reference sequence). Trimming at V came to 8 bases and at J to 2 bases, leaving 12 bases not matched to a gene. The CDR3 loop spans 15 amino acids.

The chain has TRBV29-1 and TRBJ1-2; 7 nucleotides match TRBD1. Germline V lookup: CDR1 SQVTM, CDR2 ANQGSEA. The CDR3 runs to 12 residues. V was pared by 7 bases and J by 4 bases, with 6 bases of the junction left unmatched. The CDR3 nucleotides read TGCAGCGGGGGACAGCCGGGCTATGGCTACACCTTC. Translated: CSGGQPGYGYTF.

The chain recombines TRBV27 with TRBJ2-1; the match to TRBD2 covers 10 bases. V trimming: 6 bases; J trimming: 5 bases; junction bases outside the gene matches: 4. Per germline, CDR1 MNHEY and CDR2 SMNVEV (reference sequence). There are 14 residues in the CDR3. The chain's CDR3 is CASRRTSGNNEQFF. The DNA of the CDR3 is TGTGCCAGCAGGAGGACTAGCGGTAACAATGAGCAGTTCTTC.

J is TRBJ2-3 and V is TRBV7-6; 7 bases fit TRBD2. CDR1 SGHVS and CDR2 FNYEAQ come from the germline V gene. Losses at the gene ends were 4 bases for V and 0 bases for J; bases not matched to a gene: 4. The CDR3 runs 15 residues. CDR3 sequence reads: CASSSGGGSTDTQYF. Here the CDR3 DNA reads TGTGCCAGCAGCTCGGGGGGAGGAAGCACAGATACGCAGTATTTT. Combining the CDR3 with reference TRBV7-6 and TRBJ2-3 gives the whole variable domain GAGVSQSPRYKVTKRGQDVALRCDPISGHVSLYWYRQALGQGPEFLTYFNYEAQQDKSGLPNDRFSAERPEGSISTLTIQRTEQRDSAMYRCASSSGGGSTDTQYFGPGTRLTVL.

The V call is TRBV13, the J call TRBJ2-7; possible D gene TRBD1, 8 bases. V was pared by 2 bases and J by 3 bases, with 11 bases between. The germline V gene encodes CDR1 PRHDT and CDR2 FYEKMQ (reference sequence). The length of the CDR3 is 14 residues. CDR3 in DNA: TGTGCCAGCAGCTTAACAGGGGGGGACTACGAGCAGTACTTC. Translation: CASSLTGGDYEQYF.

V gene TRBV29-1 combines with J gene TRBJ1-2; 8 nucleotides agree with TRBD1. Germline CDR1 SQVTM, CDR2 ANQGSEA. The CDR3 consists of 13 residues. V lost 6 bases, J lost 8 bases, and 11 bases stayed unmatched. CDR3 protein: CSVPEDRAEGYTF. CDR3 DNA sequence: TGCAGCGTACCGGAGGACAGGGCCGAAGGCTACACCTTC.

This clone has a single count. The chain is built from TRBV7-6 and TRBJ2-7, with a tentative D call TRBD1 (5 bases). Trimming stripped 5 bases from V and 0 bases from J, with 14 bases between. The CDR3 contains 15 residues. Germline V gene sequence: CDR1 SGHVS, CDR2 FNYEAQ. For the CDR3, the DNA is TGTGCCAGCAGCCTAGACGATACAGGCTCCTACGAGCAGTACTTC. It specifies CASSLDDTGSYEQYF.

This clone was detected only once. One end of the junction fails to match germline, which may point to a read error. The same CDR3 arises from other DNA sequences in this sample as well. The chain carries TRBV28 and TRBJ1-6; D is unclear. The V gene's germline CDR1 is MDHEN and CDR2 SYDVKM. The CDR3 length is 16 residues. The CDR3 DNA reads TGTGCCAGCAGCTACACCGGGAGCTCCTATAATTCCCCCCTCCACTTT. This translates into CASSYTGSSYNSPLHF.

Notes on this clone: Other DNA sequences in the sample encode the same CDR3. The chain recombines TRBV9 with TRBJ1-6; TRBD1 agrees at 10 bases. This CDR3 has 15 residues. Looked up from germline, CDR1 is SGDLS and CDR2 is YYNGEE. Germline trimming cut 4 bases from V and 8 bases from J; bases unmatched to any gene: 6. Here the CDR3 reads CASSSTGTGDSPLHF. The CDR3 DNA follows: TGTGCCAGCAGCTCCACCGGGACAGGGGATTCACCCCTCCACTTT.

The CDR3 loop is CASSAGRLAPYEQYF. Here the CDR3 DNA reads TGTGCCAGTAGTGCGGGACGCCTTGCGCCCTACGAGCAGTACTTC. The chain is built from TRBV19 and TRBJ2-7; possible D gene TRBD2, 6 bases. V lost 5 bases to trimming and J lost 2 bases, with 16 bases between them. Germline assignment: CDR1 LNHDA and CDR2 SQIVND (reference sequence). The CDR3 is 15 residues long. The full variable domain, its missing parts supplied by reference TRBV19 and TRBJ2-7, is DGGITQSPKYLFRKEGQNVTLSCEQNLNHDAMYWYRQDPGQGLRLIYYSQIVNDFQKGDIAEGYSVSREKKESFPLTVTSAQKNPTAFYLCASSAGRLAPYEQYFGPGTRLTVT.

CDR3 in DNA: TGTGCCAGCAGTTTCTGGATCACCGGGAATGAGCAGTTCTTC. Residues: CASSFWITGNEQFF. The gene calls are TRBV27 and TRBJ2-1; D uncertain. The germline gives CDR1 MNHEY, CDR2 SMNVEV (reference sequence). Trimming removed 3 bases from V and 7 bases from J, with 13 bases in between. The CDR3 runs 14 residues.

The chain carries TRBV13 and TRBJ2-1; 14 positions agree with TRBD2. CDR1 is PRHDT and CDR2 is FYEKMQ in the germline V gene (reference sequence). V shed 7 bases and J 6 bases; nucleotides not matched to a gene: 8. This CDR3 has 16 residues. The CDR3 reads CASTRGTSGSTNEQFF. The CDR3 coding sequence is TGTGCCAGCACAAGGGGGACTAGCGGGAGTACCAATGAGCAGTTCTTC.

The rearrangement uses TRBV7-2 and TRBJ2-7; maybe TRBD1 (6 bases). Germline assignment: CDR1 SGHTA and CDR2 FQGNSA. This CDR3 region has 14 residues. The V end was cut by 5 bases, the J end by 3 bases, with 14 bases between. CDR3 sequence: CASSLRDTNYEQYF. The DNA for the CDR3 is TGTGCCAGCAGCCTCCGGGACACTAACTACGAGCAGTACTTC.

The J gene is TRBJ1-5, the V gene TRBV9; D is unclear. V gave up 0 bases and J gave up 0 bases, with 7 bases separating them. Germline-derived CDR1 and CDR2 are SGDLS and YYNGEE. The CDR3 covers 15 residues. Written as DNA, the CDR3 is TGTGCCAGCAGCGTAGGAGGTAATAGCAATCAGCCCCAGCATTTT. Its translation: CASSVGGNSNQPQHF.